Listed below are T cell receptor beta chains from one sample, sequenced in a study of T cell responses to AZD1222 COVID-19 vaccine. Data came from immunoSEQ multiplex PCR; TCRdb stores just in-frame clones and leaves some out. The data contain about 94,000 clones, approximately 90% of them seen just once; the ten biggest clones take up roughly an eighth. Here the sequenced sample was peripheral blood, taken 28 days after the second AZD1222 dose. These receptor sequences come from an adult who received the AZD1222 COVID-19 vaccine. The CDR3 runs from the conserved cysteine through the conserved F or W. The D gene is left open where the match is weak. The size entry is marked missing in some rows and otherwise reads once, few, many or a size class.

j_gene,v_gene,abundance,d_gene,CDR3nt,CDR3aa
TRBJ1-3,TRBV30,NA,TRBD1,TGTGCCTGGAGTGCGTTAAGGACAGGCCGTGGAAACACCATATATTTT,CAWSALRTGRGNTIYF
TRBJ1-1,TRBV27,few,NA,TGTGCCAGCAGTCTCGGACAGCGCACTGAAGCTTTCTTT,CASSLGQRTEAFF
TRBJ2-1,TRBV5-4,NA,TRBD2,TGTGCCAGCAGCTCCGTACGACTAGCCCCCTACAATGAGCAGTTCTTC,CASSSVRLAPYNEQFF
TRBJ1-3,TRBV9,NA,NA,TGTGCCAGCAGCGTAGTAGGGGCTAGGGGAAACACCATATATTTT,CASSVVGARGNTIYF
TRBJ1-1,TRBV6-6,NA,NA,TGTGCCAGCCAGGGAGGAGGGGCCAACACTGAAGCTTTCTTT,CASQGGGANTEAFF
TRBJ2-4,TRBV28,NA,NA,TGTGCCAGCAGCCGACCCCCCCCCGGGACGGCCAGCATTCAGTACTTC,CASSRPPPGTASIQYF
TRBJ2-3,TRBV7-3,NA,NA,TGTGCCAGCAGCTCCCCTAACGGGAGAGGCACAGATACGCAGTATTTT,CASSSPNGRGTDTQYF
TRBJ2-6,TRBV4-2,NA,NA,TGTGCCAGCAGCCTCCCCAGCTCTGGGGCCAACGTCCTGACTTTC,CASSLPSSGANVLTF
TRBJ2-7,TRBV6-5,once,NA,TGTGCCAGCACCTTAACCCGAGGGGATTCCTACGAGCAGTACTTC,CASTLTRGDSYEQYF
TRBJ2-3,TRBV5-4,NA,NA,TGTGCCAGCAGCTTGGTGAGCACAGATACGCAGTATTTT,CASSLVSTDTQYF
TRBJ2-7,TRBV27,NA,TRBD2,TGTGCCAGCAGCCCCGGGACTAGCGATGAGCAGTACTTC,CASSPGTSDEQYF
TRBJ2-4,TRBV13,once,NA,TGTGCCAGCAGCTACCTGGACCTGGACCGAGCCAAAAACATTCAGTACTTC,CASSYLDLDRAKNIQYF
TRBJ1-5,TRBV7-8,NA,NA,TGTGCCAGCAGCGAACAGGTGTCCAATAATCAGCCCCAGCATTTT,CASSEQVSNNQPQHF
TRBJ1-6,TRBV4-1,NA,NA,TGCGCCAGCAGCCAAGATCCAGGGGCGTTCACCCTCCACTTT,CASSQDPGAFTLHF
TRBJ2-2,TRBV7-3,NA,TRBD1,TGTGCCAGCAGCGAGGACAGGGCCCCGAACACCGGGGAGCTGTTTTTT,CASSEDRAPNTGELFF
TRBJ1-5,TRBV19,NA,NA,TGTGCCAGTAGTATAAGTAGCAATCAGCCCCAGCATTTT,CASSISSNQPQHF
TRBJ1-5,TRBV28,NA,NA,TGTGCCAGCAGTTGGGTTTCCAATCAGCCCCAGCATTTT,CASSWVSNQPQHF
TRBJ2-7,TRBV5-6,NA,TRBD1,TGTGCCAGCAGCTTGGGACCGGGACAGACCTACGAGCAGTACTTC,CASSLGPGQTYEQYF
TRBJ1-1,TRBV7-9,NA,NA,TGTGCCAGCAGCTTTTCCAGAGGGGCAGGGAGGGCTAACACTGAAGCTTTCTTT,CASSFSRGAGRANTEAFF
TRBJ2-7,TRBV5-1,NA,NA,TGCGCCAGCAGCCCTCAGGGGCCCTACGAGCAGTACTTC,CASSPQGPYEQYF
TRBJ1-2,TRBV2,few,TRBD1,TGTGCCAGTCCGACAGGGGGAGGAGCTAACTATGGCTACACCTTC,CASPTGGGANYGYTF
TRBJ1-6,TRBV30,NA,TRBD1,TGTGCCTGCCGAACCCCAAGGGACAGCTATAATTCACCCCTCCACTTT,CACRTPRDSYNSPLHF
TRBJ1-5,TRBV24-1,NA,TRBD1,TGTGCCACCAGTGAAACAACAGGGGGCCTTCAGCCCCAGCATTTT,CATSETTGGLQPQHF
TRBJ1-1,TRBV6-5,NA,TRBD1,TGTGCCAGCAGTCCGGGACAGCTAAACACTGAAGCTTTCTTT,CASSPGQLNTEAFF
TRBJ1-2,TRBV19,NA,TRBD1,TGTGCCAGTAGTATCGGGGACAGCTATGGCTACACCTTC,CASSIGDSYGYTF
TRBJ2-3,TRBV30,many,NA,TGTGCCTGGAGGCACCAAAGCACAGATACGCAGTATTTT,CAWRHQSTDTQYF
TRBJ1-6,TRBV20-1,once,NA,TGCAGTGCTAGTGGCCAGGCCGATTCACCCCTCCACTTT,CSASGQADSPLHF
TRBJ2-6,TRBV29-1,NA,NA,TGCAGCGCCCGAAGGGACACATCTGGGGCCAACGTCCTGACTTTC,CSARRDTSGANVLTF
TRBJ1-1,TRBV11-1,NA,NA,TGTGCCAGCAGCTTAGGGCCCCCGGGCACTGAAGCTTTCTTT,CASSLGPPGTEAFF
TRBJ2-7,TRBV5-4,few,NA,TGTGCCAGCAGCTTGGGAGGCAGGGGACATTCCTACGAGCAGTACTTC,CASSLGGRGHSYEQYF
TRBJ1-2,TRBV6-5,NA,TRBD1,TGTGCCAGCTATCCCGACAGGGAAACAACGGGCTACACCTTC,CASYPDRETTGYTF
TRBJ2-2,TRBV4-2,NA,TRBD1,TGTGCCAGCAGCCTAACCCCTGCAGGGGGATACACCGGGGAGCTGTTTTTT,CASSLTPAGGYTGELFF
TRBJ2-3,TRBV27,NA,TRBD2,TGTGCCAGCAGTTTTCGACCTAGCGGGAGGGGGGGAACAGATACGCAGTATTTT,CASSFRPSGRGGTDTQYF
TRBJ2-7,TRBV13,NA,TRBD2,TGTGCCAGCAGCTTAGTTAGCGGGGACTACGAGCAGTACTTC,CASSLVSGDYEQYF
TRBJ2-7,TRBV28,NA,NA,TGTGCCAGCAGTAAACAGGGAATTTCCTACGAGCAGTACTTC,CASSKQGISYEQYF
TRBJ1-1,TRBV19,NA,TRBD1,TGTGCCACCCTAGGGGCAGGGGGGTACACTGAAGCTTTCTTT,CATLGAGGYTEAFF
TRBJ1-3,TRBV30,once,NA,TGTGCCTGGAGTGGGAACCTTGGAAACACCATATATTTT,CAWSGNLGNTIYF
TRBJ2-5,TRBV6-5,NA,NA,TGTGCCAGCAGTTCAATGGGGGAGACCCAGTACTTC,CASSSMGETQYF
TRBJ1-2,TRBV5-1,NA,TRBD1,TGCGCCAGCAGCTTGAATTCAGGGGGCTATGGCTACACCTTC,CASSLNSGGYGYTF
TRBJ1-6,TRBV28,NA,NA,TGTGCCAGCAGTTTTAGTCCAGATAATTCACCCCTCCACTTT,CASSFSPDNSPLHF
TRBJ1-4,TRBV2,NA,TRBD1,TGTGCCAGCAGTTTCAGGGGGCTAACTAATGAAAAACTGTTTTTT,CASSFRGLTNEKLFF
TRBJ1-6,TRBV4-3,NA,NA,TGCGCCAGCAGCCAAGATAAGGGGATCTATAATTCACCCCTCCACTTT,CASSQDKGIYNSPLHF
TRBJ2-7,TRBV28,few,TRBD2,TGTGCCAGCAGGACGGCGGGACTACTATACGAGCAGTACTTC,CASRTAGLLYEQYF
TRBJ2-7,TRBV28,NA,TRBD2,TGTGCCAGCAGTGGGGTGCGCGGGAGGGCCTTTTACGAGCAGTACTTC,CASSGVRGRAFYEQYF
TRBJ2-7,TRBV7-2,NA,NA,TGTGCCAGCAGCTCAGGCGTTCCCTACGAGCAGTACTTC,CASSSGVPYEQYF
TRBJ1-1,TRBV11-3,NA,TRBD1,TGTGCCAGCGGAGACAGGGACATACCGAACACTGAAGCTTTCTTT,CASGDRDIPNTEAFF
TRBJ1-5,TRBV24-1,NA,NA,TGTGCTACCCAGGGAGGGCCTGGGCAGCCCCAGCATTTT,CATQGGPGQPQHF
TRBJ2-7,TRBV28,many,NA,TGTGCCAGCAGTTTCACGGCTGAGCAGTACTTC,CASSFTAEQYF
TRBJ1-5,TRBV19,NA,NA,TGTGCCAGTAGTATAGGGGGGTGGGAGCCCCAGCATTTT,CASSIGGWEPQHF
TRBJ2-1,TRBV28,NA,NA,TGTGCCAGCAGAGAATACAATGAGCAGTTCTTC,CASREYNEQFF
TRBJ2-3,TRBV7-9,NA,TRBD1,TGTGCCAGCAGCGTTTCCGGGACAGCCACAGATACGCAGTATTTT,CASSVSGTATDTQYF
TRBJ2-7,TRBV11-2,few,NA,TGTGCCAGCAGCTTAGATCCAGGAGCATACTACGAGCAGTACTTC,CASSLDPGAYYEQYF
TRBJ1-5,TRBV2,NA,TRBD1,TGTGCCAGCAGTGGGGCAGGACAGGGAGGATATAGCAATCAGCCCCAGCATTTT,CASSGAGQGGYSNQPQHF
TRBJ1-5,TRBV6-1,NA,NA,TGTGCCAGCAGTGAAGGGGCCGCCCAGCCCCAGCATTTT,CASSEGAAQPQHF
TRBJ1-1,TRBV5-1,NA,TRBD1,TGCGCCAGCAGCATGGGATGGGACAGAGGCGCGAACACTGAAGCTTTCTTT,CASSMGWDRGANTEAFF
TRBJ1-2,TRBV11-3,NA,NA,TGTGCCAGCAGCCCCAGGTGGGGGGATTCGGGCTACACCTTC,CASSPRWGDSGYTF
TRBJ1-1,TRBV7-9,NA,NA,TGTGCCAGCAGCTACGGCTTACCGGGACCGAGCACTGAAGCTTTCTTT,CASSYGLPGPSTEAFF
TRBJ1-1,TRBV6-6,once,NA,TGTGCCAGCAGTTCCGGGGTCATGAACACTGAAGCTTTCTTT,CASSSGVMNTEAFF
TRBJ2-3,TRBV11-2,NA,NA,TGTGCCAGCAGCCAAACAGCCTTGGGCACAGATACGCAGTATTTT,CASSQTALGTDTQYF
TRBJ1-2,TRBV29-1,NA,TRBD1,TGCAGCGTTATAGGGACAGGAGACTACACCTTC,CSVIGTGDYTF